A selection of T cell receptor beta chains follows, all from one sample in a study of tumor-infiltrating lymphocytes in localized non-small cell lung cancer. Generated by immunoSEQ multiplex PCR, the TCRdb table keeps only in-frame clones and is missing some. Among about 10,000 clones listed, 60% were seen once. The sample taken for sequencing was uninvolved lung tissue not adjacent to the tumor. The receptors were sampled from a human donor with non-small cell lung cancer. Each CDR3 is given with its conserved first and last residue. D genes are given only for firm matches. Only some rows state a clone size, as once, few, many or a class for expanded clones.

J gene: TRBJ2-7; D gene: -; clone size: -; V gene: TRBV5-6; CDR3 DNA: TGTGCCAGCAGCTTGGCTAGTAAAGGCTACGAGCAGTACTTC; CDR3 protein: CASSLASKGYEQYF
J gene: TRBJ1-2; D gene: -; clone size: medium-sized; V gene: TRBV20-1; CDR3 DNA: TGCAGTGCCCGGGGCGGCTACACCTTC; CDR3 protein: CSARGGYTF
J gene: TRBJ2-7; D gene: TRBD1; clone size: -; V gene: TRBV5-1; CDR3 DNA: TGCGCCAGCAGCCGGGGAGACAGGGGGCGAAACGAGCAGTACTTC; CDR3 protein: CASSRGDRGRNEQYF
J gene: TRBJ1-2; D gene: TRBD1; clone size: -; V gene: TRBV6-4; CDR3 DNA: TGTGCCAGCAGGCCGGGACAGGGGTTTGGGGGCTACACCTTC; CDR3 protein: CASRPGQGFGGYTF
J gene: TRBJ1-6; D gene: -; clone size: large; V gene: TRBV6-5; CDR3 DNA: TGTGCCAGCAAAAGGGGAGAGAGCTATAATTCACCCCTCCACTTT; CDR3 protein: CASKRGESYNSPLHF
J gene: TRBJ1-6; D gene: -; clone size: -; V gene: TRBV5-6; CDR3 DNA: TGTGCCAGCAGCTTTGCCCCGGCGGCCTCGAATTCACCCCTCCACTTT; CDR3 protein: CASSFAPAASNSPLHF
J gene: TRBJ1-1; D gene: -; clone size: few; V gene: TRBV2; CDR3 DNA: TGTGCCAGCAGTGATCGGGGGGGAACTGAAGCTTTCTTT; CDR3 protein: CASSDRGGTEAFF
J gene: TRBJ1-6; D gene: -; clone size: large; V gene: TRBV27; CDR3 DNA: TGTGCCAGCAGTAAATACAGGCCGAATAATTCACCCCTCCACTTT; CDR3 protein: CASSKYRPNNSPLHF
J gene: TRBJ1-2; D gene: -; clone size: -; V gene: TRBV2; CDR3 DNA: TGTGCCAGCCTGGCGATCCGTGGCTACACCTTC; CDR3 protein: CASLAIRGYTF
J gene: TRBJ2-5; D gene: -; clone size: once; V gene: TRBV7-2; CDR3 DNA: TGTGCCAGCAGCTTAGCGGGGAGTAGCAAAGAGACCCAGTACTTC; CDR3 protein: CASSLAGSSKETQYF
J gene: TRBJ1-2; D gene: TRBD1; clone size: -; V gene: TRBV5-1; CDR3 DNA: TGCGCCAGCAGGGTAAGGACAGGGAAGGAAGATGGCTACACCTTC; CDR3 protein: CASRVRTGKEDGYTF
J gene: TRBJ2-3; D gene: TRBD2; clone size: -; V gene: TRBV9; CDR3 DNA: TGTGCCAGCAGCGTAGGGGCGGGGGTGAGGCAGTATTTT; CDR3 protein: CASSVGAGVRQYF
J gene: TRBJ1-2; D gene: -; clone size: -; V gene: TRBV19; CDR3 DNA: TGTGCCAGTAGTAGGCCCAACCCCGGTAAGACTAACTATGGCTACACCTTC; CDR3 protein: CASSRPNPGKTNYGYTF
J gene: TRBJ2-7; D gene: -; clone size: -; V gene: TRBV5-1; CDR3 DNA: TGCGCCAGCAGCTTGGTGTCGAAGAGGGAAGGCGAGCAGTACTTC; CDR3 protein: CASSLVSKREGEQYF
J gene: TRBJ2-5; D gene: -; clone size: few; V gene: TRBV7-9; CDR3 DNA: TGTGCCAGCAGCTCGCCAGTAAATCCGGAGACCCAGTACTTC; CDR3 protein: CASSSPVNPETQYF
J gene: TRBJ1-3; D gene: -; clone size: -; V gene: TRBV11-2; CDR3 DNA: TGTGCCAGCAGCCCACCGGGGTCAGCCGGAAACACCATATATTTT; CDR3 protein: CASSPPGSAGNTIYF
J gene: TRBJ1-2; D gene: TRBD1; clone size: -; V gene: TRBV18; CDR3 DNA: TGTGCCAGCTCACCACCGGTTTGGGGACAGGGGGCGTATGGCTACACCTTC; CDR3 protein: CASSPPVWGQGAYGYTF
J gene: TRBJ1-6; D gene: -; clone size: -; V gene: TRBV2; CDR3 DNA: TGTGCCAGCACTGGGCAGACGATTAATTCACCCCTCCACTTT; CDR3 protein: CASTGQTINSPLHF
J gene: TRBJ1-2; D gene: -; clone size: -; V gene: TRBV5-6; CDR3 DNA: TGTGCCAGCAGCTTGCGGGGTGGCTATGGCTACACCTTC; CDR3 protein: CASSLRGGYGYTF
J gene: TRBJ2-7; D gene: -; clone size: -; V gene: TRBV2; CDR3 DNA: TGTGCCAGCAGTGTGGACGGGAACTACGAGCAGTACTTC; CDR3 protein: CASSVDGNYEQYF
J gene: TRBJ2-1; D gene: TRBD2; clone size: few; V gene: TRBV29-1; CDR3 DNA: TGCAGCGTTTTGACCGGGACTAGCGGGGTTCGGGAGCAGTTCTTC; CDR3 protein: CSVLTGTSGVREQFF
J gene: TRBJ2-7; D gene: TRBD2; clone size: -; V gene: TRBV7-9; CDR3 DNA: TGTGCCAGTAGGACTAGCGGGGCCTACGAGCAGTACTTC; CDR3 protein: CASRTSGAYEQYF
J gene: TRBJ2-5; D gene: TRBD2; clone size: -; V gene: TRBV6-5; CDR3 DNA: TGTGCCAGCAGGCCAGCGGGGGTAAAGACCCAGTACTTC; CDR3 protein: CASRPAGVKTQYF
J gene: TRBJ1-1; D gene: -; clone size: -; V gene: TRBV11-3; CDR3 DNA: TGTGCCAGCAGCTTACGACAGTCCCCTGAAGCTTTCTTT; CDR3 protein: CASSLRQSPEAFF
J gene: TRBJ1-6; D gene: -; clone size: -; V gene: TRBV5-6; CDR3 DNA: TGTGCCAGCAGCTCGGAGCTGAGCTCCTATAATTCACCCCTCCACTTT; CDR3 protein: CASSSELSSYNSPLHF
J gene: TRBJ2-5; D gene: -; clone size: -; V gene: TRBV5-1; CDR3 DNA: TGCGCCAGCAGCTTGGTTGGCCTTCTCTCACCGGAGACCCAGTACTTC; CDR3 protein: CASSLVGLLSPETQYF
J gene: TRBJ2-7; D gene: TRBD1; clone size: few; V gene: TRBV14; CDR3 DNA: TGTGCCAGCAGCAACGACAGGGGCTCGGCCTACGAGCAGTACTTC; CDR3 protein: CASSNDRGSAYEQYF
J gene: TRBJ1-4; D gene: -; clone size: -; V gene: TRBV7-9; CDR3 DNA: TGTGCCAGCAGCTTAGTGGGGACGAAGGAAAAACTGTTTTTT; CDR3 protein: CASSLVGTKEKLFF
J gene: TRBJ2-7; D gene: TRBD1; clone size: -; V gene: TRBV9; CDR3 DNA: TGTGCCAGCAGCGCGGGACAGGCATTTTACGAGCAGTACTTC; CDR3 protein: CASSAGQAFYEQYF
J gene: TRBJ1-4; D gene: -; clone size: -; V gene: TRBV4-1; CDR3 DNA: TGCGCCAGCAGCCAAGATCTACAGGATAATAAGTTGTTTTTT; CDR3 protein: CASSQDLQDNKLFF
J gene: TRBJ1-5; D gene: -; clone size: -; V gene: TRBV7-2; CDR3 DNA: TGTGCCAGCAGCACCCAGGGTAATCAGCCCCAGCATTTT; CDR3 protein: CASSTQGNQPQHF
J gene: TRBJ2-3; D gene: -; clone size: -; V gene: TRBV4-1; CDR3 DNA: TGCGCCAGCAGCCAAGGGCTACTAAGTTCTAGCACAGATACGCAGTATTTT; CDR3 protein: CASSQGLLSSSTDTQYF
J gene: TRBJ2-7; D gene: TRBD1; clone size: few; V gene: TRBV6-5; CDR3 DNA: TGTGCCAGCAGTTATGGACAGGGGGCCTACGAGCAGTACTTC; CDR3 protein: CASSYGQGAYEQYF
J gene: TRBJ2-3; D gene: -; clone size: -; V gene: TRBV25-1; CDR3 DNA: TGTGCCAGCAGTGAGTCCGGGGGCCCCGCGCAGTATTTT; CDR3 protein: CASSESGGPAQYF
J gene: TRBJ1-3; D gene: -; clone size: -; V gene: TRBV28; CDR3 DNA: TGTGCCAGCAGTGGGGGCCAGGGTTTTGCTGGAAACACCATATATTTT; CDR3 protein: CASSGGQGFAGNTIYF